Listed below are T cell receptor beta chains from one sample, sequenced in a study of CD4 T cells in relation to SARS-CoV-2 and coronaviruses. Produced via immunoSEQ multiplex PCR; TCRdb's table is partial and in-frame only. The sample includes some 65,000 clones, around 87% of them seen just once. The sequenced sample consisted of memory CD4+ T cells from PBMCs. The receptors derive from a human donor in good health. Each CDR3 is given with its conserved first and last residue. Fields, in order: CDR3 protein, CDR3 DNA, clone size, J gene, V gene, D gene. A D gene is named only where the DNA matches it firmly. Size is stated for part of the rows, as once, few or many counts, or as a class when the clone is expanded.

CDR3: CASSLGTENPLHF
DNA: TGTGCCAGCAGCTTGGGGACGGAAAACCCCCTCCACTTT
size: .
J: TRBJ1-6
V: TRBV7-8
D: .

CDR3: CASGLPWGKETQYF
DNA: TGCGCCAGCGGGCTTCCCTGGGGAAAAGAGACCCAGTACTTC
size: .
J: TRBJ2-5
V: TRBV5-1
D: .

CDR3: CASSYSGIEDTQYF
DNA: TGTGCCAGCAGCTATAGCGGGATAGAAGATACGCAGTATTTT
size: .
J: TRBJ2-3
V: TRBV7-3
D: TRBD2

CDR3: CASSFSPISNTEAFF
DNA: TGTGCCAGCAGTTTCTCCCCTATCTCCAACACTGAAGCTTTCTTT
size: .
J: TRBJ1-1
V: TRBV27
D: .

CDR3: CASSQTPYRAQDGYTF
DNA: TGTGCCAGCAGCCAGACACCTTACCGGGCCCAAGATGGCTACACCTTC
size: .
J: TRBJ1-2
V: TRBV3-1/TRBV3-2
D: .

CDR3: CASSTGTGKNIQYF
DNA: TGTGCCAGCTCAACTGGGACAGGAAAAAACATTCAGTACTTC
size: once
J: TRBJ2-4
V: TRBV18
D: TRBD1

CDR3: CASSLFGDQSSGANVLTF
DNA: TGTGCCAGCTCGCTGTTCGGGGATCAGAGCTCTGGGGCCAACGTCCTGACTTTC
size: .
J: TRBJ2-6
V: TRBV18
D: .

CDR3: CASSPRTVDDLYEQYF
DNA: TGTGCCAGTAGTCCCCGGACGGTAGATGACTTGTACGAGCAGTACTTC
size: .
J: TRBJ2-7
V: TRBV19
D: .

CDR3: CASHPGGTESSGANVLTF
DNA: TGTGCCTCGCACCCTGGGGGGACAGAGAGCTCTGGGGCCAACGTCCTGACTTTC
size: once
J: TRBJ2-6
V: TRBV10-3
D: .

CDR3: CASSYSTRLAGGTDTQYF
DNA: TGTGCCAGCAGTTACTCGACTCGACTAGCGGGGGGGACAGATACGCAGTATTTT
size: .
J: TRBJ2-3
V: TRBV6-2/TRBV6-3
D: TRBD2

CDR3: CASSSGQGVGETQYF
DNA: TGTGCCAGCAGCTCGGGACAGGGGGTTGGAGAGACCCAGTACTTC
size: .
J: TRBJ2-5
V: TRBV11-3
D: TRBD1

CDR3: CASSSGTVTDTQYF
DNA: TGTGCCAGCAGTTCCGGGACAGTAACAGATACGCAGTATTTT
size: .
J: TRBJ2-3
V: TRBV7-2
D: TRBD1

CDR3: CASSFNVTGVSSYEQYF
DNA: TGTGCCAGCAGCTTCAACGTTACGGGGGTGAGCTCCTACGAGCAGTACTTC
size: .
J: TRBJ2-7
V: TRBV7-9
D: .

CDR3: CASSLKSGRKAFF
DNA: TGTGCCAGCAGTTTAAAGAGCGGGAGGAAAGCTTTCTTT
size: .
J: TRBJ1-1
V: TRBV28
D: .

CDR3: CASSLRQGGVWGEQYF
DNA: TGTGCCAGCAGCTTGCGACAGGGGGGTGTCTGGGGCGAGCAGTACTTC
size: few
J: TRBJ2-7
V: TRBV7-9
D: TRBD1

CDR3: CASSPGRGLEAFF
DNA: TGTGCCAGCTCACCTGGCAGGGGCCTTGAAGCTTTCTTT
size: .
J: TRBJ1-1
V: TRBV18
D: .

CDR3: CASSPSGTRLGSYEQYF
DNA: TGTGCCAGCAGCCCCTCCGGGACGCGGCTGGGATCCTACGAGCAGTACTTC
size: .
J: TRBJ2-7
V: TRBV7-8
D: .

CDR3: CASSLQGPTLNEQYF
DNA: TGTGCCAGCAGTTTACAGGGGCCGACTTTAAACGAGCAGTACTTC
size: .
J: TRBJ2-7
V: TRBV28
D: .

CDR3: CASSLTGGLWNTEAFF
DNA: TGTGCCAGCAGCTTAACAGGGGGCTTATGGAACACTGAAGCTTTCTTT
size: .
J: TRBJ1-1
V: TRBV7-3
D: TRBD1

CDR3: CASSSGGRGTGELFF
DNA: TGTGCCAGCAGCTCCGGGGGCAGGGGCACCGGGGAGCTGTTTTTT
size: .
J: TRBJ2-2
V: TRBV7-8
D: .